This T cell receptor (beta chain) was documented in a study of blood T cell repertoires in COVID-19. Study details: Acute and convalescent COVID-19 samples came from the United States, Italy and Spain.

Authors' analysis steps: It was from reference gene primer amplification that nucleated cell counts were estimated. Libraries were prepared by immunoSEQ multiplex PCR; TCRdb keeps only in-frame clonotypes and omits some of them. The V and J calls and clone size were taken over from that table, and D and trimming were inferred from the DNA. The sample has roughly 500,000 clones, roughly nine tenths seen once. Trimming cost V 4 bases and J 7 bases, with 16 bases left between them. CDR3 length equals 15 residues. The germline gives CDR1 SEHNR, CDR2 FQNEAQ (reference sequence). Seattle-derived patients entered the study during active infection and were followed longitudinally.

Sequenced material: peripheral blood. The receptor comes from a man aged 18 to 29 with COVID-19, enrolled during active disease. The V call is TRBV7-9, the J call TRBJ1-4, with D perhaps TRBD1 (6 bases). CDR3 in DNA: TGTGCCAGCAGCTCAGGGACACTAAAGCTTGAAAAACTGTTTTTT. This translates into CASSSGTLKLEKLFF.